The next 18 T cell receptor beta chains were all read from a single sample in a study of T cell responses to AZD1222 COVID-19 vaccine. Generated by immunoSEQ multiplex PCR, the TCRdb table keeps only in-frame clones and is missing some. The sample records 150,000 to 200,000 clones, 85% to 90% being singletons. The sequences come from peripheral blood, collected on day 0 of AZD1222 vaccination. These receptors all stem from an adult in good health.

The chain recombines TRBV6-2 or TRBV6-3 with TRBJ1-2; D is unresolved. This CDR3 has 13 amino acids. V shed 6 bases and J shed 2 bases, with 10 bases lying between them. Germline CDR1 reads MNHEY; CDR2 reads SVGEGT. CDR3 sequence: CASSDATNYGYTF. The CDR3 DNA is TGTGCCAGCAGCGACGCCACAAACTATGGCTACACCTTC.

The CDR3, as DNA: TGTGCCAGCTCACCACAGGGTAGTTACAATGAAAAACTGTTTTTT. This codes for CASSPQGSYNEKLFF. The J gene is TRBJ1-4, the V gene TRBV18, with unresolved D. V shed 1 base and J shed 5 bases, with 11 bases lying between them. There are 15 residues in the CDR3. From germline, CDR1 is KGHSH and CDR2 LQKENI.

V gene TRBV2 combines with J gene TRBJ1-5, with TRBD1 as a possible D gene (5 bases). The CDR3 is made up of 14 amino acids. Germline CDR1 reads SNHLY; CDR2 reads FYNNEI. V was pared by 7 bases and J by 2 bases, with 12 bases between. CDR3 protein: CASTREGGNQPQHF. In DNA, the CDR3 is TGTGCCAGCACCAGAGAAGGGGGCAATCAGCCCCAGCATTTT.

The rearrangement links TRBV30 to TRBJ1-1; unclear D gene. CDR1 and CDR2 (germline): GTSNPN, SVGIG (reference sequence). V was pared by 1 base and J by 2 bases, with 14 bases between. The CDR3 runs to 15 residues. The CDR3 DNA reads as TGTGCCTGGAGTGCATTCGTAAGCGGTAACACTGAAGCTTTCTTT. This gives the protein CAWSAFVSGNTEAFF.

CDR3 nucleotide sequence: TGTGCCAGCAGCCAAGATTTTTATAATTCACCCCTCCACTTT. It yields the protein CASSQDFYNSPLHF. This sequence joins TRBV3-1 (or the pseudogene TRBV3-2) and TRBJ1-6; D call uncertain. CDR1 and CDR2 from the germline V gene are LGHDT and YNNKEL (reference sequence). V dropped 0 bases and J dropped 4 bases, with 4 bases sitting between them. CDR3 length: 14 residues.

Comment on this clone: A read error may account for a junction end that differs from germline. This chain joins TRBV28 and TRBJ2-6; 7 nucleotides align to TRBD1. The CDR3 spans 17 residues. The germline V gene has CDR1 MDHEN and CDR2 SYDVKM. CDR3 protein: CASSLWDRAIGANVLTF. The CDR3 nucleotides read TGTGCCAGCAGTCTATGGGACAGAGCCATTGGGGCCAACGTCCTGACTTTC.

V is TRBV28 and J is TRBJ1-2; tentatively, D is TRBD1 (6 bases). Germline V gene data show CDR1 as MDHEN and CDR2 as SYDVKM. CDR3 length: 12 amino acids. The ends were cut back, 10 bases at V and 8 bases at J, with 17 bases in the middle. Written as DNA, the CDR3 is TGTGCCACCGAGAAGGGGGGCAGAGGCTACACCTTC. This gives the protein CATEKGGRGYTF.

V and J are TRBV5-5 and TRBJ1-1; no firm D call. In germline, CDR1 is SGHKS, CDR2 YYEKEE (reference sequence). The V gene lost 0 bases and the J gene lost 14 bases, with 14 bases spanning the gap. CDR3 length equals 12 residues. In DNA form, the CDR3 reads TGTGCCAGCAGCTTGGACCGGGCCCTGTGGTTCTTT. Protein: CASSLDRALWFF. The entire variable domain, with the rest obtained from reference TRBV5-5 and TRBJ1-1, is as follows: DAGVTQSPTHLIKTRGQQVTLRCSPISGHKSVSWYQQVLGQGPQFIFQYYEKEERGRGNFPDRFSARQFPNYSSELNVNALLLGDSALYLCASSLDRALWFFGQGTRLTVV.

The chain recombines TRBV24-1 with TRBJ2-2, with TRBD2 identical over 11 bases. Germline V CDR1 and CDR2: KGHDR, SFDVKD. CDR3 length equals 15 residues. The J segment lost 2 bases and the V segment lost 6 bases, leaving 1 base of the junction unmatched. The DNA for the CDR3 is TGTGCCACCAGTCGACTAGCGGGAAACACCGGGGAGCTGTTTTTT. It yields the protein CATSRLAGNTGELFF.

In DNA form, the CDR3 reads TGTGCCACACTCGCAGGGGGTCGAACCGGGGAGCTGTTTTTT. Translation: CATLAGGRTGELFF. The J gene is TRBJ2-2, the V gene TRBV10-3; 7 bases are a match to TRBD1. The junction had 10 bases not matched to a gene; V was cut back by 10 bases and J by 5 bases. This CDR3 region has 14 residues. The germline gives CDR1 ENHRY, CDR2 SYGVKD.

The chain couples TRBV19 to TRBJ1-3; D gene uncertain. Trimming removed 3 bases from V and 0 bases from J, with 9 bases in between. CDR3 length: 15 residues. The V gene's germline CDR1 is LNHDA and CDR2 SQIVND (reference sequence). CDR3 protein: CASSINGNSGNTIYF. The DNA of the CDR3 is TGTGCCAGTAGTATTAACGGGAACTCTGGAAACACCATATATTTT.

This chain joins TRBV4-2 and TRBJ2-3, with 9 bases lining up with TRBD2. CDR1 and CDR2 (germline): LGHNA, YNFKEQ. The V gene end was trimmed by 1 base and the J gene end by 0 bases; junction bases not matched to a gene: 2. The CDR3 covers 16 residues. The CDR3 region has the DNA TGTGCCAGCAGCCAAGTGGCGGGAGGGAGCACAGATACGCAGTATTTT. Protein: CASSQVAGGSTDTQYF.

The chain couples TRBV6-6 to TRBJ1-1; 11 positions match TRBD1. Trimming cost V 5 bases and J 2 bases; bases outside gene matches: 10. The CDR3 covers 17 residues. The germline CDR1 and CDR2 sequences are MNHNY and SVGAGI (reference sequence). The CDR3: CASSPSGQGAQNTEAFF. The CDR3 bases are TGTGCCAGCAGTCCGTCCGGACAGGGGGCGCAAAACACTGAAGCTTTCTTT.

The chain carries TRBV7-2 and TRBJ2-5; a weak D match, TRBD2 (6 bases). There are 14 residues in the CDR3. Germline CDR1 is SGHTA and CDR2 is FQGNSA. Trimming stripped 4 bases from V and 2 bases from J, with 11 bases between. CDR3 nucleotides: TGTGCCAGCAGCTCACCGACTAGACAAGAGACCCAGTACTTC. Its translation is CASSSPTRQETQYF.

This clone was observed once. CDR3 coding DNA: TGTGCCAGCAGCGAGACACAGGGATTTGTTAGCTATGGCTACACCTTC. It yields the protein CASSETQGFVSYGYTF. The J gene is TRBJ1-2, the V gene TRBV9; a possible D gene is TRBD1 (6 bases). V was pared by 3 bases and J by 4 bases, with 19 bases between. CDR3 length: 16 residues. Per the germline V gene, CDR1 is SGDLS and CDR2 is YYNGEE.

V and J are TRBV5-1 and TRBJ2-1; 11 bases agree with TRBD2. The CDR3 has 15 amino acids. Per germline, CDR1 SGHRS and CDR2 YFSETQ. J lost 5 bases, V lost 4 bases, and 5 bases had no gene match. CDR3 protein: CASSTSSGGNNEQFF. The DNA of the CDR3 is TGCGCCAGCAGCACCTCTAGCGGGGGGAACAATGAGCAGTTCTTC. The variable domain in full, completed from reference TRBV5-1 and TRBJ2-1, reads KAGVTQTPRYLIKTRGQQVTLSCSPISGHRSVSWYQQTPGQGLQFLFEYFSETQRNKGNFPGRFSGRQFSNSRSEMNVSTLELGDSALYLCASSTSSGGNNEQFFGPGTRLTVL.

The chain has TRBV28 and TRBJ2-5; TRBD2 matches at 9 bases. With V trimmed by 4 bases and J by 5 bases, 5 bases remained unmatched. Germline lookup yields CDR1 MDHEN and CDR2 SYDVKM. This CDR3 has 14 residues. CDR3 in DNA: TGTGCCAGCAGTTCAGGACTAGCGCGGGAGACCCAGTACTTC. It is translated as CASSSGLARETQYF.

V gene TRBV7-6 combines with J gene TRBJ2-5; 11 positions agree with TRBD2. CDR3 length: 16 amino acids. Germline loops: CDR1 SGHVS, CDR2 FNYEAQ. V was pared by 2 bases and J by 4 bases, with 6 bases of the junction left unmatched. The CDR3 region is CASSLLAGGRRETQYF. The CDR3 DNA follows: TGTGCCAGCAGCTTATTAGCGGGGGGGCGGAGAGAGACCCAGTACTTC.